The source of this T cell receptor (beta chain) is a study of shared clonotypes between healthy human individuals. Study observations and caveats: Among a handful of donors, around 5% of naive CD4 clonotypes were found in common.

In CD8 memory, CD45RO+ cells were put together with CCR7-negative CD45RA+ TemRA cells. In the sorted-subset replicate PCRs, around 220 ng DNA, 25,000 to 35,000 T cell genomes, was used. Some clones are missing from TCRdb's copy, which holds only in-frame ones; the method was immunoSEQ multiplex PCR. The table lists about 320,000 clones, around 86% of them singletons. Note on this clone: Its antigen is unknown.

The TCR comes from a man in his late teens or twenties in good health. Sequenced input: memory CD8+ T cells sorted from blood. Subset indicated: CD45RO+ cells pooled with CCR7-negative TemRA cells.

The CDR3 bases are TGCGCCAGCAGCCTACGGACTAGCGGAGGCACAGATACGCAGTATTTT. Protein sequence: CASSLRTSGGTDTQYF. This chain uses TRBV4-1 with TRBJ2-3; 10 positions match TRBD2. V trimming: 4 bases; J trimming: 1 base; junction bases outside the gene matches: 5. Germline V gene data show CDR1 as MGHRA and CDR2 as YSYEKL. The CDR3 runs to 16 residues.